This T cell receptor beta chain emerged from a study of tumor-infiltrating lymphocytes in primary liver carcinoma. Study-wide points: Blood had a significantly lower top-250-clone fraction than tumors did (p = 0.039).

The study co-extracted DNA and RNA from around 20-30 mg of unsorted bulk tissue. Over 80% of the cells in every tumor sample were viable tumor cells. Starting from 500 ng of total RNA, TCR beta cDNA was produced with a primer in the constant region. ARM-PCR was slightly modified, and three nested multiplex PCR rounds with it gave rise to the TCR beta libraries. Forward primers for TRBV1-TRBV30 and a C-beta reverse primer served the first two PCR rounds, at around 9 cycles each. Via MiXCR, TCRdb re-called the multiplex PCR reads, giving one row per CDR3 protein. This sample yields more than 95,000 distinct CDR3 sequences, of which approximately 80% are seen a single time; approximately 21% belongs to the top ten. This clonotype was observed at least ten times. Its antigen remains unknown. V was clipped by 4 bases and J by 3 bases, with 21 bases between them. The CDR3 has 18 amino acids. Per the germline V gene, CDR1 is MGHRA and CDR2 is YSYEKL.

The TCR sequence derives from a man in his forties or fifties with primary liver carcinoma and hepatitis B virus infection. The sequenced sample was liver tumor tissue from sampling region 3. Subset meaning: tumor region T3, left-lateral pole. This sequence joins TRBV4-1 and TRBJ2-2; D might be TRBD1 or TRBD2, each matching 5 bases. CDR3 in amino acids: CASSRPARGVGDTGELFF. DNA of the CDR3: TGCGCCAGCAGCCGACCCGCCCGAGGGGTCGGGGACACCGGGGAGCTGTTTTTT.